A single T cell receptor beta chain is shown here with its context. The data were taken from a study of cytomegalovirus exposure and HLA in healthy donors. PCR amplification relied on 60 Vbeta primers (plus 13 Jbeta primers). Data came from immunoSEQ multiplex PCR; TCRdb stores just in-frame clones and leaves some out. The sample has 170,000 or so clones, roughly 86% seen once. Germline CDR1 and CDR2: MNHEY and SMNVEV (reference sequence). The CDR3 runs 15 residues. V gave up 2 bases and J gave up 0 bases, with 10 bases separating them. The clonotype was recovered from a girl aged 10 to 17 in good health and CMV-seropositive. Material for sequencing was PBMCs. This sequence joins TRBV27 and TRBJ1-2; D ambiguous. DNA for the CDR3: TGTGCCAGCAGTTTAGCCCCAGGCACTAACTATGGCTACACCTTC. Protein sequence: CASSLAPGTNYGYTF.